This passage covers 13 T cell receptor beta chains from one sample sequenced in a study of control samples from healthy donors and cancer patients. Assay used: immunoSEQ multiplex PCR; TCRdb lists only in-frame clones, some missing. The table has over 100,000 clones, 85% to 90% seen once; the top ten hold 17%. The sequencing sample was made of blood. The source of these receptors is a woman between 50 and 59 years old in good health.

The chain carries TRBV19 and TRBJ1-4, with D unclear. V was shortened by 4 bases and J by 3 bases, with 21 bases between the two germline ends. The CDR3 length is 18 residues. In germline, CDR1 is LNHDA, CDR2 SQIVND (reference sequence). The DNA for the CDR3 is TGTGCCAGTAGTACGGTCGGCCCAACTAGGTCTGCTAATGAAAAACTGTTTTTT. The encoded protein is CASSTVGPTRSANEKLFF. The complete variable domain, with remaining parts taken from reference TRBV19 and TRBJ1-4, reads DGGITQSPKYLFRKEGQNVTLSCEQNLNHDAMYWYRQDPGQGLRLIYYSQIVNDFQKGDIAEGYSVSREKKESFPLTVTSAQKNPTAFYLCASSTVGPTRSANEKLFFGSGTQLSVL.

This chain uses TRBV9 with TRBJ1-6; D unclear. CDR3 size: 14 residues. Deletions cut 0 bases from V and 5 bases from J, with 6 bases between. CDR1 SGDLS and CDR2 YYNGEE come from the germline V gene. The CDR3 here is CASSVAGNNSPLHF. The CDR3 nucleotides read TGTGCCAGCAGCGTAGCTGGGAATAATTCACCCCTCCACTTT.

V usage is TRBV9 and J usage is TRBJ2-3; the match to TRBD2 covers 8 bases. Germline CDR1 and CDR2: SGDLS and YYNGEE. The junction had 13 bases not matched to a gene; V was cut back by 0 bases and J by 4 bases. CDR3 size: 18 residues. CDR3 bases: TGTGCCAGCAGCGTAGGAATCGGGATAGCGGGGACCTCAGATACGCAGTATTTT. Translation: CASSVGIGIAGTSDTQYF. The full variable domain, its missing parts supplied by reference TRBV9 and TRBJ2-3, is DSGVTQTPKHLITATGQRVTLRCSPRSGDLSVYWYQQSLDQGLQFLIQYYNGEERAKGNILERFSAQQFPDLHSELNLSSLELGDSALYFCASSVGIGIAGTSDTQYFGPGTRLTVL.

The chain uses TRBV2 and TRBJ2-1; D gene unclear. The CDR3 has 13 residues. Germline CDR1 is SNHLY and CDR2 is FYNNEI. The V and J ends lost 3 bases and 9 bases respectively, with 12 bases between them. This CDR3 is CASSDASRIEQFF. The CDR3 DNA reads as TGTGCCAGCAGTGATGCCAGCCGCATTGAGCAGTTCTTC.

This CDR3 is CASSETGNYGYTF. The CDR3 coding sequence is TGTGCCAGCAGTGAGACAGGGAACTATGGCTACACCTTC. The J gene is TRBJ1-2, the V gene TRBV25-1; TRBD1 matches 7 bases. Germline V gene data show CDR1 as MGHDK and CDR2 as SYGVNS. The CDR3 is 13 amino acids. Unmatched junction bases numbered 0, after V lost 3 bases and J lost 2 bases.

This rearrangement joins TRBV27 to TRBJ2-2; 12 nucleotides agree with TRBD2. Germline lookup yields CDR1 MNHEY and CDR2 SMNVEV (reference sequence). The CDR3 has 18 amino acids. V shed 8 bases and J 3 bases; nucleotides not matched to a gene: 13. In nucleotides, the CDR3 is TGTGCCAGCCAGCGGTGGCTAGCGGGGGGGCAGGACACCGGGGAGCTGTTTTTT. Protein sequence: CASQRWLAGGQDTGELFF.

CDR3 amino acids: CASSLERGYTF. In nucleotides, the CDR3 is TGTGCCAGCAGCTTAGAAAGGGGCTACACCTTC. The rearrangement uses TRBV7-9 and TRBJ1-2, with unresolved D. The germline gives CDR1 SEHNR, CDR2 FQNEAQ (reference sequence). Trimming removed 1 base at V and 8 bases at J, with 5 bases between. The CDR3 is made up of 11 amino acids. Full variable domain (outside the CDR3, taken from reference TRBV7-9 and TRBJ1-2): DTGVSQNPRHKITKRGQNVTFRCDPISEHNRLYWYRQTLGQGPEFLTYFQNEAQLEKSRLLSDRFSAERPKGSFSTLEIQRTEQGDSAMYLCASSLERGYTFGSGTRLTVV.

This clone appeared once. The sample has other DNA sequences that encode this CDR3 too. The CDR3 DNA reads TGTGCCAGCAGCTTAACGGGTCGGGGGGCCTCGAGGGACAATGAGCAGTTCTTC. It yields the protein CASSLTGRGASRDNEQFF. The V and J genes are TRBV7-3 and TRBJ2-1; the D gene is possibly TRBD2 (7 bases). The germline gives CDR1 SGHTA, CDR2 FQGTGA. V was clipped by 0 bases and J by 5 bases, with 20 bases between them. The CDR3 extends over 18 amino acids. The whole variable domain, remainder taken from reference TRBV7-3 and TRBJ2-1, is GAGVSQTPSNKVTEKGKYVELRCDPISGHTALYWYRQSLGQGPEFLIYFQGTGAADDSGLPNDRFFAVRPEGSVSTLKIQRTERGDSAVYLCASSLTGRGASRDNEQFFGPGTRLTVL.

The chain joins TRBV5-4 to TRBJ2-6; 7 nucleotides agree with TRBD1. The germline gives CDR1 SGHNT, CDR2 YYREEE (reference sequence). V shed 0 bases and J 0 bases; nucleotides not matched to a gene: 6. The CDR3 consists of 18 residues. CDR3 nucleotide sequence: TGTGCCAGCAGCTTGGCCAACAGGGGCCCCTCTGGGGCCAACGTCCTGACTTTC. Protein sequence: CASSLANRGPSGANVLTF. The whole variable domain, filled in from reference TRBV5-4 and TRBJ2-6, reads ETGVTQSPTHLIKTRGQQVTLRCSSQSGHNTVSWYQQALGQGPQFIFQYYREEENGRGNFPPRFSGLQFPNYSSELNVNALELDDSALYLCASSLANRGPSGANVLTFGAGSRLTVL.

This chain connects TRBV4-3 to TRBJ1-6, with 10 bases aligning to TRBD1. CDR1 is LGHNA, CDR2 YSLEER, per germline. The CDR3 sequence is 15 residues long. The J segment lost 5 bases and the V segment lost 7 bases, leaving 5 bases of the junction unmatched. The DNA for the CDR3 is TGCGCCAGCACCATTGACAGGGGGCATAATTCACCCCTCCACTTT. Its translation: CASTIDRGHNSPLHF.

The chain recombines TRBV6-5 with TRBJ1-3; D uncertain. V lost 6 bases and J 3 bases, leaving 9 bases between the germline ends. Germline CDR1 is MNHEY and CDR2 is SVGAGI. The CDR3 extends over 13 amino acids. This chain's CDR3 is CASSLTVGNTIYF. CDR3 coding DNA: TGTGCCAGCAGCTTGACCGTTGGAAACACCATATATTTT.

The CDR3 DNA reads TGTGCCAGTAGTATAGGTGATATGGGGAACACTGAAGCTTTCTTT. It specifies CASSIGDMGNTEAFF. The rearrangement joins TRBV19 to TRBJ1-1, with D uncertain. V lost 1 base, J lost 1 base, and 10 bases lay in between. Per the germline V gene, CDR1 is LNHDA and CDR2 is SQIVND (reference sequence). CDR3 length equals 15 residues.

The chain recombines TRBV5-4 with TRBJ1-1, with 7 bases that match TRBD1. This CDR3 has 15 amino acids. Germline V lookup: CDR1 SGHNT, CDR2 YYREEE (reference sequence). The ends lost 4 bases at V and 2 bases at J; junction bases unmatched: 8. The CDR3 loop is CASSRVTGTNTEAFF. CDR3 DNA sequence: TGTGCCAGCAGCCGGGTGACAGGGACAAACACTGAAGCTTTCTTT.